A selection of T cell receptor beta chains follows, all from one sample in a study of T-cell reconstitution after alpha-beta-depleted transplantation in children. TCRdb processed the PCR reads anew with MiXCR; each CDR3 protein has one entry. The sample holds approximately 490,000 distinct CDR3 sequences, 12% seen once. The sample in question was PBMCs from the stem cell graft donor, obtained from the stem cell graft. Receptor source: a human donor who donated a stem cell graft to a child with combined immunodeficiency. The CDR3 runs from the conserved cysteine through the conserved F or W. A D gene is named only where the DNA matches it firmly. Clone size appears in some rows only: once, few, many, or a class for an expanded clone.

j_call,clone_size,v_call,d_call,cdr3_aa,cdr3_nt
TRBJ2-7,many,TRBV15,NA,CATSRGGSSYEQYF,TGTGCCACCAGCAGAGGGGGGAGCTCCTACGAGCAGTACTTC
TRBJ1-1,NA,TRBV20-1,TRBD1,CSARWDRENTEAFF,TGCAGTGCTAGGTGGGACAGGGAGAACACTGAAGCTTTCTTT
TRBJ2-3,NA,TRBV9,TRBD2,CASSETSGVVDTQYF,TGTGCCAGCAGCGAGACTAGCGGAGTGGTAGATACGCAGTATTTT
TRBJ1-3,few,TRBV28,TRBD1,CASSSRGTARSGNTIYF,TGTGCCAGCAGTTCCCGCGGGACAGCCCGCTCTGGAAACACCATATATTTT
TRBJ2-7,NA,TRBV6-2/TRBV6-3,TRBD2,CASNGLAGAIYEQYF,TGTGCCAGCAACGGACTAGCGGGGGCGATCTACGAGCAGTACTTC
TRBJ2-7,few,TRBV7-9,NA,CASSPYPQGYEQYF,TGTGCCAGCAGCCCATACCCACAGGGCTACGAGCAGTACTTC
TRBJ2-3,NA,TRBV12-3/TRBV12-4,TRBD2,CASTRTSGGLTDTQYF,TGTGCCAGCACCCGGACTAGCGGGGGCCTCACAGATACGCAGTATTTT
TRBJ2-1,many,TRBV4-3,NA,CASSQALLWTGLNEQFF,TGCGCCAGCAGCCAAGCATTGTTGTGGACTGGACTCAATGAGCAGTTCTTC
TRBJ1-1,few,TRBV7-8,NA,CASSSLTGVNTEAFF,TGTGCCAGCAGCAGCCTGACGGGAGTAAACACTGAAGCTTTCTTT
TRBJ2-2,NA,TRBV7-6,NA,CASSLYTGLGTGELFF,TGTGCCAGCAGCTTATACACAGGGTTGGGCACCGGGGAGCTGTTTTTT
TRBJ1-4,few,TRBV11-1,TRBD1,CASSPRTGGKLANEKLFF,TGTGCCAGCAGCCCCCGGACAGGGGGGAAGTTGGCTAATGAAAAACTGTTTTTT
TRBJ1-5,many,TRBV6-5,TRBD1,CASSLGTGQQPQHF,TGTGCCAGCAGTTTAGGGACAGGGCAACAGCCCCAGCATTTT
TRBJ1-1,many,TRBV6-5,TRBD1,CASSLLGQVGWGAFF,TGTGCCAGCAGTTTGCTGGGACAGGTAGGCTGGGGAGCTTTCTTT
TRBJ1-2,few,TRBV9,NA,CASSVAPGGYGYTF,TGTGCCAGCAGCGTAGCTCCGGGTGGCTATGGCTACACCTTC
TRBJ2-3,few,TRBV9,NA,CASSVGPGASTDTQYF,TGTGCCAGCAGCGTAGGACCGGGAGCTTCCACAGATACGCAGTATTTT
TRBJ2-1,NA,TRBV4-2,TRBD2,CASSQGSPPRGDNEQFF,TGTGCCAGCAGCCAAGGCTCCCCCCCGCGGGGGGACAATGAGCAGTTCTTC
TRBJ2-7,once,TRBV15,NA,CATSRKQGSSYEQYF,TGTGCCACCAGCAGAAAACAGGGAAGCTCCTACGAGCAGTACTTC
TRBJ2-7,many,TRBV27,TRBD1,CASSGTGSHYEQYF,TGTGCCAGCAGTGGGACAGGGTCCCACTACGAGCAGTACTTC
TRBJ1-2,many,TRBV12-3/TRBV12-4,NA,CASSFMPVHGYTF,TGTGCCAGCAGTTTTATGCCGGTCCATGGCTACACCTTC
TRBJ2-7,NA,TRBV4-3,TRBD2,CASSAGTSGSSYEQYF,TGCGCCAGCAGCGCGGGGACTAGCGGTAGCTCCTACGAGCAGTACTTC
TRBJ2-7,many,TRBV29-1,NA,CSVRGSYEQYF,TGCAGCGTTCGGGGCTCCTACGAGCAGTACTTC
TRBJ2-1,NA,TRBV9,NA,CASNVDDGYNEQFF,TGTGCCAGCAATGTAGACGATGGGTACAATGAGCAGTTCTTC
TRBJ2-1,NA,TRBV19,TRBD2,CASRARGLGAEQFF,TGTGCCAGTAGAGCTAGGGGACTAGGGGCTGAGCAGTTCTTC
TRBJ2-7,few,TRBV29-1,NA,CSVEGGGPRDYEQYF,TGCAGCGTTGAGGGGGGCGGACCCAGGGATTACGAGCAGTACTTC
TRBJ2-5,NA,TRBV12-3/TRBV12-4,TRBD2,CASWASGNQETQYF,TGTGCCAGCTGGGCTAGCGGGAACCAAGAGACCCAGTACTTC
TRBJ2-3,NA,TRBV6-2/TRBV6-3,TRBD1,CASSYRTGVEADTQYF,TGTGCCAGCAGTTACCGGACAGGGGTTGAAGCAGATACGCAGTATTTT
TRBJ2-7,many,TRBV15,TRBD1,CATSREGPGQASYEQYF,TGTGCCACCAGCAGGGAAGGCCCGGGACAGGCTTCCTACGAGCAGTACTTC
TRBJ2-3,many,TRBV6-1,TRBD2,CASGGGATTDTQYF,TGTGCCAGTGGGGGGGGTGCAACCACAGATACGCAGTATTTT
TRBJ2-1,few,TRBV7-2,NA,CASSPWDLYNEQFF,TGTGCCAGCAGTCCCTGGGACCTTTACAATGAGCAGTTCTTC
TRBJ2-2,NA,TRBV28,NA,CASSPPQDPTGELFF,TGTGCCAGCAGTCCTCCCCAGGACCCCACCGGGGAGCTGTTTTTT